The clone carrying this T cell receptor beta chain was seen a handful of times. What it binds is not known. Averaging approximately 120 mL, one heparinised blood draw came from each individual donor. The data were obtained in a study of beta chain features in type 1 diabetes. Study information: What patients shared with healthy donors was a similar profile of age, gender and cell yields. Study-wide results and limits: VDJ junctions from type 1 diabetes patients carried fewer insertions and larger deletions. Across all four CD4+ subsets, people with type 1 diabetes showed modestly shorter TCRB CDR3s.

All of the isolated RNA was reverse transcribed, so expressed TCRB transcripts were sequenced. Assay used: immunoSEQ multiplex PCR; TCRdb lists only in-frame clones, some missing. This table holds a few hundred thousand clones, over 14% found once. Sequencing was performed on naive CD4+ T cells from blood. The clonotype comes from a man aged 18 to 30 with type 1 diabetes.

The CDR3 DNA is TGTGCCAGCAGCTTGGATCAGAACACCGGGGAGCTGTTTTTT. Translating gives CASSLDQNTGELFF. This chain uses TRBV5-4 with TRBJ2-2; D remains ambiguous. There are 14 residues in the CDR3. V was trimmed by 0 bases and J by 1 base, leaving 4 bases between them. In germline, CDR1 is SGHNT, CDR2 YYREEE (reference sequence).